The 20 T cell receptor beta chains presented below share a single source sample, sequenced in a study of response to subunit inactivated influenza vaccine. In TCRdb, the RT-PCR reads were re-called with MiXCR into one record per CDR3 protein. The data show some 500,000 distinct CDR3 sequences, approximately 24% seen once. Here the sequenced sample was CD4+ T cells sorted from PBMCs, taken 5 days after vaccination. The receptors derive from a man over 45 who received an inactivated influenza vaccine.

CDR3 loop: CSASTGLGPGELFF. For the CDR3, the DNA is TGCAGTGCTAGTACGGGACTAGGCCCCGGGGAGCTGTTTTTT. The genes are TRBV20-1 and TRBJ2-2; TRBD2 aligns across 8 bases. V shed 3 bases, J shed 6 bases, and the junction held 6 bases outside the gene matches. Germline V gene sequence: CDR1 DFQATT, CDR2 SNEGSKA (reference sequence). The CDR3 is 14 residues long.

This rearrangement joins TRBV9 to TRBJ2-5; D tentatively reads TRBD1 or TRBD2 (5 bases each). V lost 7 bases and J 2 bases, leaving 9 bases between the germline ends. CDR1 is SGDLS and CDR2 is YYNGEE in the germline V gene. CDR3 length: 12 amino acids. In DNA, the CDR3 is TGTGCCAGCGGGGGTGGGCAAGAGACCCAGTACTTC. It is translated as CASGGGQETQYF.

The CDR3 bases are TGCGCCAGCAGCGCGGGAAACACAGGGGGCGCGGATGGCTACACCTTC. Translating it yields CASSAGNTGGADGYTF. The chain uses TRBV5-1 and TRBJ1-2, with TRBD1 matching 9 bases. V lost 4 bases and J lost 6; bases outside the gene matches: 13. CDR3 length equals 16 residues. In germline, CDR1 is SGHRS, CDR2 YFSETQ.

This clonotype was observed a handful of times. V gene TRBV29-1 combines with J gene TRBJ2-7; D may be TRBD2 (5 bases). Trimming removed 4 bases at V and 1 base at J, with 11 bases between. The length of the CDR3 is 13 residues. The V gene's germline CDR1 is SQVTM and CDR2 ANQGSEA. Written as DNA, the CDR3 is TGCAGCGTTGGAGGACTTAATTCCTACGAGCAGTACTTC. This codes for CSVGGLNSYEQYF.

CDR3 nucleotide sequence: TGTGCCAGCAGTTTAGTTGGGGCAGGGGGCCGCGCCGGGGAGCTGTTTTTT. Its protein product is CASSLVGAGGRAGELFF. The chain recombines TRBV12-3 or TRBV12-4 with TRBJ2-2, with TRBD1 matching 8 bases. The CDR3 spans 17 residues. The V segment lost 1 base and the J segment 6 bases; nucleotides outside the gene matches: 10.

This clonotype was seen a few times. V usage is TRBV19 and J usage is TRBJ2-7; 8 nucleotides match TRBD1. Trimming cost V 4 bases and J 5 bases; bases outside gene matches: 10. This CDR3 comprises 15 residues. From germline, CDR1 is LNHDA and CDR2 SQIVND (reference sequence). The CDR3 sequence: CASSRPGQVGHEQYF. The CDR3 bases are TGTGCCAGTAGTAGACCGGGACAGGTAGGCCACGAGCAGTACTTC.

This clonotype was seen more than once but under ten times. The V call is TRBV4-2, the J call TRBJ2-2; 13 bases are a match to TRBD2. Germline CDR1 reads LGHNA; CDR2 reads YNFKEQ. There are 15 residues in the CDR3. With 4 bases clipped from V and 6 bases from J, the junction kept 2 bases outside the gene matches. CDR3 DNA: TGTGCCAGCAGCCCGACTAGCGGGAGGTCCGGGGAGCTGTTTTTT. Translated: CASSPTSGRSGELFF.

The table lists this clonotype with a few counts. This chain uses TRBV6-1 with TRBJ2-7; the match to TRBD1 covers 7 bases. This CDR3 is 13 amino acids long. V lost 8 bases and J lost 5; bases outside the gene matches: 9. The germline CDR1 and CDR2 sequences are MNHNS and SASEGT. CDR3 amino acids: CASLGTAANEQYF. CDR3 DNA sequence: TGTGCCAGCCTCGGGACAGCGGCAAACGAGCAGTACTTC.

The sample holds many counts of this clonotype. The V call is TRBV5-1, the J call TRBJ1-6; D is undetermined. Germline CDR1 and CDR2: SGHRS and YFSETQ. The CDR3 consists of 13 residues. V dropped 0 bases and J dropped 7 bases, with 5 bases sitting between them. The CDR3 sequence is CASSLEYNSPLHF. The CDR3, as DNA: TGCGCCAGCAGCTTGGAATACAATTCACCCCTCCACTTT.

In its sample, this clonotype was seen a few times. The chain is built from TRBV20-1 and TRBJ2-7; 8 bases align to TRBD1. The germline CDR1 and CDR2 sequences are DFQATT and SNEGSKA (reference sequence). The CDR3 totals 15 residues. V gave up 0 bases and J gave up 5 bases; unmatched junction bases: 9. As DNA, the CDR3 is TGCAGTGCTAGAGATTACGAAGGACAGGGCGACGAGCAGTACTTC. Translated: CSARDYEGQGDEQYF.

The CDR3 loop is CASSQELASGYNEQFF. The CDR3 DNA reads TGTGCCAGCAGCCAAGAACTGGCTAGCGGATACAATGAGCAGTTCTTC. The chain joins TRBV4-2 to TRBJ2-1; 7 positions match TRBD2. V shed 0 bases, J shed 4 bases, and the junction held 6 bases outside the gene matches. The CDR3 consists of 16 residues. Per germline, CDR1 LGHNA and CDR2 YNFKEQ.

This sequence joins TRBV27 and TRBJ2-1; the D gene is possibly TRBD1 (5 bases). Germline-derived CDR1 and CDR2 are MNHEY and SMNVEV (reference sequence). V lost 0 bases and J lost 3, with 9 bases in between. The CDR3 contains 15 residues. The CDR3 loop is CASSLSGDGYNEQFF. In nucleotides, the CDR3 is TGTGCCAGCAGTTTATCAGGGGATGGCTACAATGAGCAGTTCTTC.

The chain is built from TRBV4-3 and TRBJ2-1; D not resolved. V lost 0 bases and J lost 0, with 9 bases in between. CDR1 is LGHNA, CDR2 YSLEER, per germline. The CDR3 covers 16 residues. Here the CDR3 reads CASSQERLSSYNEQFF. The CDR3 bases are TGCGCCAGCAGCCAAGAAAGGTTGAGCTCCTACAATGAGCAGTTCTTC.

This chain joins TRBV20-1 and TRBJ2-7; D might be TRBD2 (5 bases). Trimming pared 6 bases from V and 1 base from J, leaving 16 bases between. The CDR3 totals 14 residues. The germline V gene has CDR1 DFQATT and CDR2 SNEGSKA (reference sequence). CDR3 region: CSALRVKDSYEQYF. CDR3 DNA: TGCAGTGCGCTGAGGGTTAAAGATTCCTACGAGCAGTACTTC.

The chain couples TRBV7-2 to TRBJ2-5, with 9 bases lining up with TRBD1. The CDR3 has 15 amino acids. V trimming: 1 base; J trimming: 6 bases; junction bases outside the gene matches: 6. In germline, CDR1 is SGHTA, CDR2 FQGNSA. The CDR3: CASSLVGQGGQTQYF. The CDR3, as DNA: TGTGCCAGCAGCTTAGTGGGACAGGGTGGGCAGACCCAGTACTTC.

This clonotype was picked up a small number of times. This rearrangement joins TRBV2 to TRBJ2-2, with 12 bases matching TRBD1. Per the germline V gene, CDR1 is SNHLY and CDR2 is FYNNEI. With 9 bases clipped from V and 7 bases from J, the junction kept 15 bases outside the gene matches. The CDR3 covers 17 residues. Here the CDR3 reads CASRVGTGGARGGELFF. The CDR3 coding sequence is TGTGCCAGTCGAGTCGGGACAGGGGGCGCGAGGGGCGGGGAGCTGTTTTTT.

In its sample, this clonotype was seen a few times. The genes are TRBV6-1 and TRBJ1-5, with no clear D. The CDR3 is 13 amino acids. Per the germline V gene, CDR1 is MNHNS and CDR2 is SASEGT. Trimming pared 4 bases from V and 6 bases from J, leaving 10 bases between. CDR3 sequence: CASSVGKLQPQHF. CDR3 DNA sequence: TGTGCCAGCAGTGTGGGTAAGCTTCAGCCCCAGCATTTT.

This chain joins TRBV5-1 and TRBJ2-5; perhaps D is TRBD1 or TRBD2 (6 bases each). Germline CDR1 and CDR2: SGHRS and YFSETQ. Trimming left V 1 base short and J 2 bases short, with 15 bases between. This CDR3 is built from 16 residues. Here the CDR3 DNA reads TGCGCCAGCAGCTTGCGACAGAGGGGGACTCAAGAGACCCAGTACTTC. This codes for CASSLRQRGTQETQYF.

This clonotype was seen more than once but under ten times. The V call is TRBV20-1, the J call TRBJ2-7; D gene unclear. V gave up 1 base and J gave up 2 bases, with 9 bases separating them. The CDR3 runs 13 residues. Germline V lookup: CDR1 DFQATT, CDR2 SNEGSKA (reference sequence). DNA for the CDR3: TGCAGTGCTAGAGGCCTAGTAGCCTACGAGCAGTACTTC. It codes for CSARGLVAYEQYF.

The chain is built from TRBV7-2 and TRBJ2-4; perhaps TRBD2 as D (6 bases). V lost 1 base and J 8 bases, leaving 9 bases between the germline ends. CDR1 SGHTA and CDR2 FQGNSA come from the germline V gene. The CDR3 covers 13 residues. The CDR3 DNA follows: TGTGCCAGCAGCTTAGTCCGCGGGGACATTCAGTACTTC. Protein: CASSLVRGDIQYF.